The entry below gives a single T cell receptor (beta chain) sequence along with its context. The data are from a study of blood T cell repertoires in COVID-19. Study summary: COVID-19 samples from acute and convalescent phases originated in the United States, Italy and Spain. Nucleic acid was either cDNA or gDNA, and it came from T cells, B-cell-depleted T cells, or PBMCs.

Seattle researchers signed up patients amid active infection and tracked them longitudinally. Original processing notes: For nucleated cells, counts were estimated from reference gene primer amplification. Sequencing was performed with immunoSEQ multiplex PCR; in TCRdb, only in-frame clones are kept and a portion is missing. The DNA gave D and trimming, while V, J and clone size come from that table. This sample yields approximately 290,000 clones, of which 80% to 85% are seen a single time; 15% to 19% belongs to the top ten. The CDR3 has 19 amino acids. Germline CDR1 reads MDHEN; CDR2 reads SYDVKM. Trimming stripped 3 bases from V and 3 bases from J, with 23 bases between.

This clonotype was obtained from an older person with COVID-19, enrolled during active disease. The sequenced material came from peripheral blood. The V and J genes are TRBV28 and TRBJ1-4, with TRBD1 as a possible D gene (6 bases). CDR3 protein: CASSFPSRGRTVANEKLFF. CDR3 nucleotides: TGTGCCAGCAGTTTCCCCTCCAGGGGACGAACGGTCGCTAATGAAAAACTGTTTTTT.